This T cell receptor beta chain was recorded in a study of regulatory T cells in long-lasting Graves disease. The study's findings and limits: Favored usage of TRBV28, TRBJ1-2 and TRBJ2-5 was recorded in persistent disease.

CDR1 MGHRA and CDR2 YSYEKL come from the germline V gene. There are 17 residues in the CDR3. V lost 1 base, J lost 3 bases, and 11 bases stayed unmatched. Time point: newly diagnosed GD, antithyroid drugs for less than 3 months. There was RNA extracted from PBMCs, and the TCR library was made from it. A volume of 7 to 9 milliliters of peripheral blood was collected in EDTA tubes. This clonotype was detected a few times. The antigen is not known. Investigators prepared the TCR beta libraries by applying iRepertoire HTBI primers and Arm-PCR of CDR3 regions. One entry per CDR3 protein, called by TCRdb with MiXCR from the multiplex PCR reads. This table has around 470,000 distinct CDR3 sequences, approximately 14% appearing once. These data are also associated with another study on T cells in Graves' hyperthyroidism and ophthalmopathy. This second study says: Among clonotypes expanded in thyroid above 0.001, most were also found in blood.

The clonotype was recovered from a woman in her forties or fifties with Graves disease. The source material was peripheral blood mononuclear cells (PBMCs), sampled at new diagnosis, from a patient treated with antithyroid drugs. The chain carries TRBV4-1 and TRBJ2-7; 8 positions match TRBD2. The chain's CDR3 is CASSQVGTSRSSYEQYF. The CDR3 region has the DNA TGCGCCAGCAGCCAAGTGGGGACTAGTCGAAGTAGCTACGAGCAGTACTTC.